This T cell receptor (beta chain) was captured by sequencing in a study of cytomegalovirus exposure and HLA in healthy donors. Study-wide points: The study labeled 180 or so TCR beta chains cytomegalovirus-associated. Researchers left out some V segments, among them TRBV6-2 and TRBV6-3, as indistinguishable.

This clone has only one observation. Its specificity is unknown. This PCR relied on a set of 60 Vbeta primers and 13 Jbeta primers. TCRdb's table, derived via immunoSEQ multiplex PCR, lists solely in-frame clones and lacks some. The sample shows some 150,000 clones, 80% to 90% of them seen only once. The CDR3 is made up of 16 amino acids. J gave up 2 bases and V 0 bases, and 2 bases lay outside the gene matches. The germline gives CDR1 SGHRS, CDR2 YFSETQ. The sequence was collected from a woman aged 30 to 39 in good health and CMV-seronegative. This sequence joins TRBV5-1 and TRBJ2-3; 11 bases line up with TRBD2. Sequences were obtained from PBMCs. In DNA form, the CDR3 reads TGCGCCAGCAGCTTGGGACTAGCGGGGAACACAGATACGCAGTATTTT. Encoded protein: CASSLGLAGNTDTQYF.